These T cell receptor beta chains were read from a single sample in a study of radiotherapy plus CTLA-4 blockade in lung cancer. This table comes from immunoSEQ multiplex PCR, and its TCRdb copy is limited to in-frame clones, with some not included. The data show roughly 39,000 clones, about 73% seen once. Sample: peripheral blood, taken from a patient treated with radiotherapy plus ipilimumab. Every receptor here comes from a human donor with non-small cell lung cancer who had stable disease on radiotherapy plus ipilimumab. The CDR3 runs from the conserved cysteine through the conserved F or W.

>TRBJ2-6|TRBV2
CASSVGGGANVLTF
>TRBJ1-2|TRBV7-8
CASSSSMQYYGYTF
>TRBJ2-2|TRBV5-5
CASSLLAGGRNTGELFF
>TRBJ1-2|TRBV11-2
CASSLGYYGYTF
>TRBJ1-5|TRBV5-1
CASSLDGGPSNQPQHF
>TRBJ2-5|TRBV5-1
CASSREVGETQYF
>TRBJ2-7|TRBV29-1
CSVEDDRYEQYF
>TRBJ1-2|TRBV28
CASAPDPYGYTF
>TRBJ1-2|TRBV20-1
CSASYRLGYTF
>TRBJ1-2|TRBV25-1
CASSVEGSYGYTF
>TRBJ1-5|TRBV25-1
CASSEAQGRGNQPQHF
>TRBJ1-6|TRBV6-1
CASSEHGYNSPLHF
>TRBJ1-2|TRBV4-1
CASSQGRMNYGYTF
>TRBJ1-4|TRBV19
CASQGVHNEKLFF
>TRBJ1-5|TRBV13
CASSLGRQGYQPQHF
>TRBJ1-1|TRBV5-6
CASSLGRGGTEAFF
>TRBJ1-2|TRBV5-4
CASGRQGAGYTF
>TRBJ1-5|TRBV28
CASSLVGEPQHF
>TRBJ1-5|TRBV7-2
CASSLAWGQPQHF
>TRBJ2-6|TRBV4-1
CASSQAGTSGGTSANVLTF
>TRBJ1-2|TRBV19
CASLPRGQGLYGYTF
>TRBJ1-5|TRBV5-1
CASSFGDSNQPQHF
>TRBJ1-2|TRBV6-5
CASSPGGAYYGYTF
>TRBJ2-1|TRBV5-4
CASSPPSGRGGYNEQFF
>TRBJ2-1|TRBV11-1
CASSLKRVEQFF
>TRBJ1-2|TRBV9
CASSVASQRSDGYTF
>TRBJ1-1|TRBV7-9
CASSLVVNTEAFF
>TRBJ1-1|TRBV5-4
CASSFALQANTEAFF
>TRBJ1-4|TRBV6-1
CASSEEKKLFF
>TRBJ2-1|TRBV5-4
CASSLDTKGGGNEQFF
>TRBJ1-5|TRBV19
CASSIRQGGNQPQHF
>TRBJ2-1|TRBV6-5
CASSYRGGLDEQFF
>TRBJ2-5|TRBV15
CATSDRQGVIRRETQYF
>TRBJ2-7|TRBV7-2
CASSLVVTGVYEQYF
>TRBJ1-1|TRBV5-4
CASSLAKRGKNTEAFF
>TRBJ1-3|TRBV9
CASSVGGQGGNTIYF
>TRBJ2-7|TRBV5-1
CASSMGGSSYEQYF
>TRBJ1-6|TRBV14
CASSHGHYNSPLHF
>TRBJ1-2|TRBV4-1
CASSPTGVWGYTF
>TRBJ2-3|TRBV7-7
CASSKGTGTDTQYF